This TCR beta chain emerged from a study of OX40 agonist ivuxolimab in advanced cancers. Study details: Patients receiving dose escalation had hepatocellular carcinoma, melanoma, renal cell or head and neck cancer. Three patients got partial responses; one had hepatocellular carcinoma and two had cutaneous melanoma.

Anyone with autoimmune disease history or systemic immunosuppression was excluded. The data were produced by immunoSEQ multiplex PCR, yet TCRdb's version contains in-frame clones alone and is incomplete. The sample includes some 64,000 clones, around nine tenths of them seen just once. This TCR was recovered from an adult with an advanced solid tumor such as melanoma, head and neck, liver or kidney cancer. This material consisted of CD4+ or CD8+ T cells sorted from blood, taken in a trial of the OX40 agonist ivuxolimab.

The CDR3 sequence is CASSKVGLGDEQFF. In DNA, the CDR3 is TGTGCCAGCAGCAAAGTGGGACTAGGTGATGAGCAGTTCTTC. The rearrangement uses TRBV21-1 and TRBJ2-1; no check of the table's D call, TRBD2, against the DNA was made. TRBV21-1 is a pseudogene locus. The CDR3 is made up of 14 amino acids.